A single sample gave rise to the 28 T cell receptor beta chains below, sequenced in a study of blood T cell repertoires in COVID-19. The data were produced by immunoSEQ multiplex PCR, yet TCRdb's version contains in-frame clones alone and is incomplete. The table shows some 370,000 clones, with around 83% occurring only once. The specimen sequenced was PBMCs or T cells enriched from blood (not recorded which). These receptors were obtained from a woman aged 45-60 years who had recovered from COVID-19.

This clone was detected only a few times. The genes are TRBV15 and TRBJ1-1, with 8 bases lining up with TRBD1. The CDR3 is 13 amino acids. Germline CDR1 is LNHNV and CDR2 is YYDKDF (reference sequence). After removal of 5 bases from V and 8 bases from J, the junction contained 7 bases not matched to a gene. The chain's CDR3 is CATSPRTGLEAFF. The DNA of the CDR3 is TGTGCCACCAGCCCCCGGACAGGGCTAGAAGCTTTCTTT.

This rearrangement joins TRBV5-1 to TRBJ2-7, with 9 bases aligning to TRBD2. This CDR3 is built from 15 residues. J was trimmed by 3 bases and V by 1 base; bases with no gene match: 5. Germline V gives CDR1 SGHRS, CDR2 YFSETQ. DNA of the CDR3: TGCGCCAGCAGCTTGAGCGTTAGCGGGAGCTACGAGCAGTACTTC. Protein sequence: CASSLSVSGSYEQYF.

The CDR3 region is CASSGGAGGYTF. The CDR3 bases are TGTGCCAGTAGCGGAGGGGCTGGGGGCTACACCTTC. This chain joins TRBV19 and TRBJ1-2; TRBD1 might be the D (5 bases). From germline, CDR1 is LNHDA and CDR2 SQIVND (reference sequence). V was pared by 6 bases and J by 8 bases, with 13 bases between. The CDR3 totals 12 residues.

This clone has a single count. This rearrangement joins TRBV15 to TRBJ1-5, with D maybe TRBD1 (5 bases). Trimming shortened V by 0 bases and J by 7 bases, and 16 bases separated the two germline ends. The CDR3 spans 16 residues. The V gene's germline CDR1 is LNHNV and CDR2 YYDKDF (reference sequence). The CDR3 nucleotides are TGTGCCACCAGCAGAGAAAGTGGGGCGGTTCGGCAGCCCCAGCATTTT. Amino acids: CATSRESGAVRQPQHF.

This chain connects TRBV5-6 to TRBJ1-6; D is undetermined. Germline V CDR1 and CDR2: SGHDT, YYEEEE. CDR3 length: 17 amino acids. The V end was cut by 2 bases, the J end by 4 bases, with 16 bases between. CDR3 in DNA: TGTGCCAGCAGCTTTCTGAGGGAACGGGGTTATAATTCACCCCTCCACTTT. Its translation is CASSFLRERGYNSPLHF.

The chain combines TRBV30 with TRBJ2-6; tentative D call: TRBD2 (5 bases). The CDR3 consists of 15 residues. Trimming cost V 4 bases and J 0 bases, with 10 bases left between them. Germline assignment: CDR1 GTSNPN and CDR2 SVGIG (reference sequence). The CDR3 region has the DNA TGTGCCTGGACTCCGGGAAGCTCTGGGGCCAACGTCCTGACTTTC. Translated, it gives CAWTPGSSGANVLTF.

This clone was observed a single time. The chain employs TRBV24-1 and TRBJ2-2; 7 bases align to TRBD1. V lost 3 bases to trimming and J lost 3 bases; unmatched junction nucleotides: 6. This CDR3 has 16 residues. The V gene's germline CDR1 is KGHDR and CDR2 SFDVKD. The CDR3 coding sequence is TGTGCCACCAGTGATAAACGACAGGGACACACCGGGGAGCTGTTTTTT. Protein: CATSDKRQGHTGELFF.

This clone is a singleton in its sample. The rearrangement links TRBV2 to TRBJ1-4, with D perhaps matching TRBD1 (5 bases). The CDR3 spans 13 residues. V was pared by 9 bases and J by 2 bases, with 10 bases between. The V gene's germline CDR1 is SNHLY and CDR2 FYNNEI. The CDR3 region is CASCGGTNEKLFF. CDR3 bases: TGTGCCAGTTGTGGGGGGACTAATGAAAAACTGTTTTTT.

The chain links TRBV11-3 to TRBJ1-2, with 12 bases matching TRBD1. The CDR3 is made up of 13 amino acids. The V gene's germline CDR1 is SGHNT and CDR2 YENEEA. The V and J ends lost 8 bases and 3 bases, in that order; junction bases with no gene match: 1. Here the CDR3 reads CASGDRGHYGYTF. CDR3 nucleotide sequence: TGTGCCAGCGGGGACAGGGGGCACTATGGCTACACCTTC.

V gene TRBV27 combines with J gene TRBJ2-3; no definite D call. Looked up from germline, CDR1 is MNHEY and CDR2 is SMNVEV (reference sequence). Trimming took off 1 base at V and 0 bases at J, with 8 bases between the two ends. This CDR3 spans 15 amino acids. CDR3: CASSLLPTSTDTQYF. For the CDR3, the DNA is TGTGCCAGCAGTTTATTACCAACTAGCACAGATACGCAGTATTTT.

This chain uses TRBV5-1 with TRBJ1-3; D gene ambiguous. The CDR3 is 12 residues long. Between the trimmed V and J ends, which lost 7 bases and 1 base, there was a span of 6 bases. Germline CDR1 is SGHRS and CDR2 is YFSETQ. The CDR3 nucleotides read TGCGCCAGCTCAACTTCTGGAAACACCATATATTTT. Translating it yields CASSTSGNTIYF.

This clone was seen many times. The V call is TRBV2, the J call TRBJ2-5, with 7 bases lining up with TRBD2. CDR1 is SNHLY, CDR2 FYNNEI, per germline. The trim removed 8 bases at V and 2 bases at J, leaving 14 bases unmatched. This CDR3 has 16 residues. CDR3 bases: TGTGCCAGCCTCCTTAGCACGGGAGGAAGGCAAGAGACCCAGTACTTC. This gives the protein CASLLSTGGRQETQYF. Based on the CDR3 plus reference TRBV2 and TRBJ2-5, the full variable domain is EPEVTQTPSHQVTQMGQEVILRCVPISNHLYFYWYRQILGQKVEFLVSFYNNEISEKSEIFDDQFSVERPDGSNFTLKIRSTKLEDSAMYFCASLLSTGGRQETQYFGPGTRLLVL.

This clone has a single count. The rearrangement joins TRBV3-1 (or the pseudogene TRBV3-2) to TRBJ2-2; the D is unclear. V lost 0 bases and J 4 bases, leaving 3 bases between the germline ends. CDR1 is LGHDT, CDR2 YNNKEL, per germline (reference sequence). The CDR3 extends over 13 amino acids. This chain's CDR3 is CASSQDITGELFF. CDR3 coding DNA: TGTGCCAGCAGCCAAGATATCACCGGGGAGCTGTTTTTT.

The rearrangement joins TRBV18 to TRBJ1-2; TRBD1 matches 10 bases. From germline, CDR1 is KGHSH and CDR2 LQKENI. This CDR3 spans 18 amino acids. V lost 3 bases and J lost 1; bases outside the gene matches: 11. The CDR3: CASSPSPPGQGVNYGYTF. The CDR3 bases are TGTGCCAGCTCACCCTCCCCGCCTGGACAGGGGGTTAACTATGGCTACACCTTC.

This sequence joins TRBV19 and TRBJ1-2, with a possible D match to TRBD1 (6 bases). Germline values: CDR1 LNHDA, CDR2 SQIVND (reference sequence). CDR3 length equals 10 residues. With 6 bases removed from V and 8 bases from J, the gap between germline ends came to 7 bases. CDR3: CASRGTGYTF. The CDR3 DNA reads TGTGCCAGTAGGGGGACAGGCTACACCTTC.

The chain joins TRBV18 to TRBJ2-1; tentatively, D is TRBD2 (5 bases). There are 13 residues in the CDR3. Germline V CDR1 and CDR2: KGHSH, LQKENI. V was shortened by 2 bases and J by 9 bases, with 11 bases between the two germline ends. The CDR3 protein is CASSPTRAIEQFF. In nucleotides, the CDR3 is TGTGCCAGCTCACCAACTAGGGCTATTGAGCAGTTCTTC.

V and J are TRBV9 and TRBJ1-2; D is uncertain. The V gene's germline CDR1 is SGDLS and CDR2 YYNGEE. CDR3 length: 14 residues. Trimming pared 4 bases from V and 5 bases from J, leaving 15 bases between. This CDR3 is CASSPDPGEYGYTF. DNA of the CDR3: TGTGCCAGCAGCCCCGACCCCGGGGAATATGGCTACACCTTC.

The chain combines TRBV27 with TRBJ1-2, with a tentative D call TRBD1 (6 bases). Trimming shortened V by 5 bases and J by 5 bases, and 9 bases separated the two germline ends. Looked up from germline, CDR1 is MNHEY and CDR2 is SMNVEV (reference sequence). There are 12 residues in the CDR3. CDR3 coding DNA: TGTGCCAGCAGTCAGGGGTTATATGGCTACACCTTC. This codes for CASSQGLYGYTF.

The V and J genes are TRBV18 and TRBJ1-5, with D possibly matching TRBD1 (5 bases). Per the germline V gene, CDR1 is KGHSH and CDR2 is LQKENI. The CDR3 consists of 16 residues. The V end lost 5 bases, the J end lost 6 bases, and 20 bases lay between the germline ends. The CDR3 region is CASSSSGFGGGQPQHF. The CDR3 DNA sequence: TGTGCCAGCTCATCATCAGGGTTCGGGGGTGGTCAGCCCCAGCATTTT. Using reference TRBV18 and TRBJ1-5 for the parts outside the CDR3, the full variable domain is NAGVMQNPRHLVRRRGQEARLRCSPMKGHSHVYWYRQLPEEGLKFMVYLQKENIIDESGMPKERFSAEFPKEGPSILRIQQVVRGDSAAYFCASSSSGFGGGQPQHFGDGTRLSIL.

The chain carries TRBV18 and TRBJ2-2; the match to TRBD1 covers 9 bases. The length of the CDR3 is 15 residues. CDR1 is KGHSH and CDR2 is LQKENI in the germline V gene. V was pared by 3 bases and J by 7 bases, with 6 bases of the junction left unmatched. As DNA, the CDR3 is TGTGCCAGCTCACCGGGGACAGGGAATGTCGGGGAGCTGTTTTTT. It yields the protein CASSPGTGNVGELFF.

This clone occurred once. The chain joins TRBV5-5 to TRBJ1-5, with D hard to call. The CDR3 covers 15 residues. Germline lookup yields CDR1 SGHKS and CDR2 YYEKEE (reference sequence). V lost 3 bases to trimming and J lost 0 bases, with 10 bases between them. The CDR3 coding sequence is TGTGCCAGCAGCTGGGAGACGGGTAGCAATCAGCCCCAGCATTTT. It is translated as CASSWETGSNQPQHF.

CDR3 residues: CASSPQDRLTAGGYTF. DNA of the CDR3: TGTGCCAGCTCACCACAGGACAGACTCACGGCGGGTGGCTACACCTTC. The J gene is TRBJ1-2, the V gene TRBV18; possibly TRBD1 for D (6 bases). The V and J ends lost 1 base and 7 bases respectively, with 19 bases between them. Per the germline V gene, CDR1 is KGHSH and CDR2 is LQKENI. The CDR3 covers 16 residues.

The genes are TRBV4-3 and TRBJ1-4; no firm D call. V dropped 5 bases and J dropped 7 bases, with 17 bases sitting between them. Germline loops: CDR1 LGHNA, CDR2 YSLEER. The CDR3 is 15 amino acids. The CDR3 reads CASSSIGQAGEKLFF. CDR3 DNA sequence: TGCGCCAGCAGCTCCATCGGGCAGGCGGGTGAAAAACTGTTTTTT.

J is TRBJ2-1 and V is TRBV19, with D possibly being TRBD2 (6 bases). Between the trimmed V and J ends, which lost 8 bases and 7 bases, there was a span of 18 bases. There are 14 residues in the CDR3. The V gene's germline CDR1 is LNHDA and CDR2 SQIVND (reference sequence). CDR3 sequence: CASLPWGVGNEQFF. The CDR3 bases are TGTGCCAGTCTACCCTGGGGGGTAGGTAATGAGCAGTTCTTC.

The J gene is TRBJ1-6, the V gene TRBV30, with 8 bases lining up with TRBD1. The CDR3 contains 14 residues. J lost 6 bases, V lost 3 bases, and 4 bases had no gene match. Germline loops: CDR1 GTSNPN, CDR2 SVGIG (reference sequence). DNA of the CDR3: TGTGCCTGGAGCGGGGGACAGGTTAATTCACCCCTCCACTTT. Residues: CAWSGGQVNSPLHF.

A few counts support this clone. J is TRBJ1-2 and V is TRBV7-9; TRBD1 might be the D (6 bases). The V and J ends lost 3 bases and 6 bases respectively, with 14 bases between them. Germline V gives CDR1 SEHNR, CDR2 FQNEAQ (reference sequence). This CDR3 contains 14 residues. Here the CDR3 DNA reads TGTGCCAGCAGCTTTGGGGGCGGGCGAAATGGCTACACCTTC. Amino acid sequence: CASSFGGGRNGYTF.

CDR3 residues: CASRRTGANSPLHF. The DNA for the CDR3 is TGTGCCAGCAGGAGGACAGGGGCTAATTCACCCCTCCACTTT. The chain employs TRBV27 and TRBJ1-6; 9 bases line up with TRBD1. V lost 6 bases and J lost 6; bases outside the gene matches: 3. Germline CDR1 is MNHEY and CDR2 is SMNVEV (reference sequence). There are 14 residues in the CDR3.

CDR3 bases: TGCGCCAGCAGCCGATATCAACAGGAGACCTATAATTCACCCCTCCACTTT. Its translation: CASSRYQQETYNSPLHF. The chain joins TRBV4-1 to TRBJ1-6; possibly TRBD1 for D (5 bases). The CDR3 consists of 17 residues. Germline CDR1 MGHRA, CDR2 YSYEKL. V lost 4 bases and J lost 2, with 15 bases in between.